Listed below are T cell receptor beta chains from one sample, sequenced in a study of human T cells and chemical hapten exposure. TCRdb passed the RACE reads through MiXCR, listing each CDR3 protein once. This table holds over 70,000 distinct CDR3 sequences, 9.5% to 13% found once. The source material was whole blood, sampled in connection with sensitization to the hapten diphenylcyclopropenone (DPC). The source is a young man with alopecia areata. Some clones in this sample may be carry-over from other donors' samples. CDR3s include the opening cysteine and the closing phenylalanine or tryptophan. A D gene is named only where the DNA matches it firmly. Rows may omit the clone size; those that give it use once, few, many or a size class.

clone_size	v_call	d_call	j_call	cdr3_nt	cdr3_aa
few	TRBV5-1	-	TRBJ2-2	TGCGCCAGCACCCTGGACACCGCCACCGGGGAGCTGTTTTTT	CASTLDTATGELFF
-	TRBV5-1	-	TRBJ2-2	TGCGCCAGCAGGTGGACTGGGGAGAACACCGGGGAGCTGTTTTTT	CASRWTGENTGELFF
many	TRBV4-3	-	TRBJ2-7	TGCGCCAGCAGCCAAGAATTCGGGGGCGACACCTACGAGCAGTACTTC	CASSQEFGGDTYEQYF
few	TRBV5-4	-	TRBJ1-2	TGTGCCAGCAGCTTCGTACAGGGAGCTGGCTACACCTTC	CASSFVQGAGYTF
-	TRBV4-1	-	TRBJ2-5	TGCGCCAGCAGCCAAGACCGGGGAGGAGAGACCCAGTACTTC	CASSQDRGGETQYF
many	TRBV11-2	-	TRBJ2-1	TGTGCCAGCAGCTTTATCAATGAGCAGTTCTTC	CASSFINEQFF
-	TRBV10-2	-	TRBJ2-2	TGCGCCAGCAGTGTGGATCGGACCGGGGAGCTGTTTTTT	CASSVDRTGELFF
-	TRBV5-1	TRBD1	TRBJ1-1	TGCGCCAGCAGCTTAAGGGACAGTGGACCCCCCGCTGAAGCTTTCTTT	CASSLRDSGPPAEAFF
-	TRBV11-3	TRBD1	TRBJ2-3	TGTGCCAGCAGCTCGGGACAGGCAGCAGATACGCAGTATTTT	CASSSGQAADTQYF
few	TRBV6-5	TRBD1	TRBJ2-7	TGTGCCAGCAGTTACTGGGGTACGGGACAGTACGAGCAGTACTTC	CASSYWGTGQYEQYF
many	TRBV12-3/TRBV12-4	TRBD2	TRBJ2-1	TGTGCCAGCAGTCCAGTTGCGGGGGGGATATCCTACAATGAGCAGTTCTTC	CASSPVAGGISYNEQFF
many	TRBV4-3	TRBD1	TRBJ1-4	TGCGCCAGCAGCCAAGCCTCCCAGGGGGCTAACTATGAAAAACTGTTTTTT	CASSQASQGANYEKLFF
few	TRBV11-2	-	TRBJ2-1	TGTGCCAGCAGCCCGACACAGCGGACCTCCTACAATGAGCAGTTCTTC	CASSPTQRTSYNEQFF
-	TRBV4-2	-	TRBJ2-7	TGTGCCAGCAGCCAGGGGGTCAACGAGCAGTACTTC	CASSQGVNEQYF
many	TRBV20-1	-	TRBJ2-2	TGCAGTGCTAGAGACCGGAGGGCATCGAAAACCGGGGAGCTGTTTTTT	CSARDRRASKTGELFF
-	TRBV2	-	TRBJ2-6	TGTGCCAGCAGTGCTAGGGATACTGGGGCCAACGTCCTGACTTTC	CASSARDTGANVLTF
many	TRBV6-5	-	TRBJ1-3	TGTGCCAGCAGTTACTCAACGCCAGGGGCGAAGGGAAACACCATATATTTT	CASSYSTPGAKGNTIYF
many	TRBV29-1	-	TRBJ2-7	TGCAGCGTTTTTGGGCCCAGCCCCACGCACTACGAGCAGTACTTC	CSVFGPSPTHYEQYF
few	TRBV7-9	TRBD1	TRBJ1-4	TGTGCCAGCAGCTTCGACCGACAGGGGCGGAATGAAAAACTGTTTTTT	CASSFDRQGRNEKLFF
few	TRBV5-1	-	TRBJ2-1	TGCGCCAGCAGCCCGGACATGAGCTCCTACAATGAGCAGTTCTTC	CASSPDMSSYNEQFF
few	TRBV19	-	TRBJ2-1	TGTGCCAGTAGAAGACAGGGCGGGAGCTCCTACAATGAGCAGTTCTTC	CASRRQGGSSYNEQFF
-	TRBV19	-	TRBJ2-5	TGTGCCAGTAGTATAGGAACAGGGTTGGAGACCCAGTACTTC	CASSIGTGLETQYF
once	TRBV12-3/TRBV12-4	-	TRBJ2-2	TGTGCCAGCAGCCGGGACGCCACCGGGGAGCTGTTTTTT	CASSRDATGELFF
few	TRBV7-8	-	TRBJ1-2	TGTGCCAGCAGCTTATCTAGTGGTCGCGGCTACACCTTC	CASSLSSGRGYTF
few	TRBV12-5	-	TRBJ1-5	TGTGCTAGTGGCGCCGGGACGGCATACAATCAGCCCCAGCATTTT	CASGAGTAYNQPQHF
many	TRBV3-1	-	TRBJ1-1	TGTGCCAGCAGCCAAAGCAACAGGTATATGAACACTGAAGCTTTCTTT	CASSQSNRYMNTEAFF
few	TRBV5-1	TRBD1	TRBJ1-4	TGCGCCAGCAGCTTGGGGGACAGGGAGAATGAAAAACTGTTTTTT	CASSLGDRENEKLFF
few	TRBV9	-	TRBJ2-7	TGTGCCAGCAGCGTAGATCCCTCCGGACCTCTATCCTACGAGCAGTACTTC	CASSVDPSGPLSYEQYF
-	TRBV7-9	-	TRBJ2-3	TGTGCCAGCAGCCCCCCCACGGCTCGGGATACGCAGTATTTT	CASSPPTARDTQYF
-	TRBV7-2	-	TRBJ2-1	TGTGCCAGCAGCTTTACGGGTAATGAGCAGTTCTTC	CASSFTGNEQFF
-	TRBV13	-	TRBJ2-3	TGTGCCAGCAGCTCCGACACTGCTAGCACAGATACGCAGTATTTT	CASSSDTASTDTQYF
-	TRBV5-1	-	TRBJ1-1	TGCGCCAGCAACTGGGAGGAGGGGGACACTGAAGCTTTCTTT	CASNWEEGDTEAFF
many	TRBV19	TRBD1	TRBJ1-6	TGTGCCAGTAGTACGACAGGGGCGGGTAATTCACCCCTCCACTTT	CASSTTGAGNSPLHF
few	TRBV18	-	TRBJ1-2	TGTGCCAGCTCACCAGATACAGGGTTGGATGGCTACACCTTC	CASSPDTGLDGYTF
-	TRBV10-3	-	TRBJ2-7	TGTGCCATCAGTGTAGGGCAGTTCGGCGAGCAGTACTTC	CAISVGQFGEQYF
many	TRBV10-3	TRBD1	TRBJ2-2	TGTGCCATCAGTTCTCTTCCCGTGGACAGGGGATCCACCGGGGAGCTGTTTTTT	CAISSLPVDRGSTGELFF
-	TRBV9	TRBD1	TRBJ1-1	TGTGCCAGCAGCCCAAGACAGGGGTTGACTGAAGCTTTCTTT	CASSPRQGLTEAFF
-	TRBV6-5	TRBD1	TRBJ2-7	TGTGCCAGCGCGGCCCTTGGACAGGGGTCCTACGAGCAGTACTTC	CASAALGQGSYEQYF
many	TRBV12-3/TRBV12-4	TRBD1	TRBJ1-5	TGTGCCAGCAGTCGACAGGGGATGAGCAATCAGCCCCAGCATTTT	CASSRQGMSNQPQHF
many	TRBV12-3/TRBV12-4	-	TRBJ2-3	TGTGCCAGCAGTCCTTTCCTCACAGATACGCAGTATTTT	CASSPFLTDTQYF
many	TRBV6-6	TRBD2	TRBJ2-5	TGTGCCAGCAGTCCCGGGACTAGCGGGGGGGCGCGAGAGACCCAGTACTTC	CASSPGTSGGARETQYF
-	TRBV6-2/TRBV6-3	TRBD1	TRBJ1-5	TGTGCCAGCTGTGACAGGGGCAATCAGCCCCAGCATTTT	CASCDRGNQPQHF